Reported below is one TCR beta chain. These data come from a study of T cell changes during pregnancy in multiple sclerosis. Assay used: immunoSEQ multiplex PCR; TCRdb lists only in-frame clones, some missing. Among 56,000 or so clones listed, around 85% were seen once. Germline assignment: CDR1 ENHRY and CDR2 SYGVKD. V lost 3 bases to trimming and J lost 5 bases; unmatched junction nucleotides: 9. This CDR3 region has 17 residues. Sample: CD4+ T cells from peripheral blood mononuclear cells, taken in the third trimester of pregnancy. The sequence derives from a female donor with multiple sclerosis, enrolled in a pregnancy study. This chain connects TRBV10-3 to TRBJ2-5; 13 nucleotides match TRBD2. The DNA for the CDR3 is TGTGCCATCAGTGACGGGACTAGCGGGATCGGGGGGGAGACCCAGTACTTC. Its translation is CAISDGTSGIGGETQYF.